The 18 T cell receptor beta chains below all came from one sample that was sequenced in a study of T cells in Graves' hyperthyroidism and ophthalmopathy. Amplification of TCR beta CDR3 regions was performed using RNA transcripts as template. First-round RT-PCR with HTBI primers amplified the TCR CDR3 region. TCRdb re-called the multiplex PCR reads with MiXCR, one entry per CDR3 protein. The repertoire holds 600,000 to 900,000 distinct CDR3 sequences, around 17% seen once, with 8.4% in the top ten. Input material: blood. Every receptor here comes from a man younger than 30 with Graves' hyperthyroidism.

The table lists this clonotype with a count of one. The rearrangement uses TRBV20-1 and TRBJ2-1, with D unresolved. Trimming took 3 bases from V and 2 from J, leaving 11 bases between them. The CDR3 has 14 amino acids. The germline V gene has CDR1 DFQATT and CDR2 SNEGSKA (reference sequence). The CDR3 reads CSASQPGAYNEQFF. DNA of the CDR3: TGCAGTGCTAGTCAGCCGGGCGCCTACAATGAGCAGTTCTTC.

The chain employs TRBV20-1 and TRBJ2-5, with 10 nucleotides matching TRBD2. The length of the CDR3 is 16 residues. Per germline, CDR1 DFQATT and CDR2 SNEGSKA (reference sequence). Unmatched junction bases numbered 7, after V lost 0 bases and J lost 3 bases. This chain's CDR3 is CSARDRTSGTKETQYF. Written as DNA, the CDR3 is TGCAGTGCTAGAGATAGGACTAGCGGAACTAAAGAGACCCAGTACTTC.

This clonotype was detected a few times. The V gene is TRBV7-2, the J gene TRBJ2-5, with a weak D call TRBD1 (7 bases). Germline V gives CDR1 SGHTA, CDR2 FQGNSA. Trimming stripped 5 bases from V and 5 bases from J, with 15 bases between. This CDR3 is built from 14 residues. The chain's CDR3 is CASSHKTGRETQYF. CDR3 coding DNA: TGTGCCAGCAGCCACAAGACAGGGAGGGAGACCCAGTACTTC.

This clonotype was picked up many times. The chain is built from TRBV6-6 and TRBJ2-7, with D possibly matching TRBD2 (5 bases). This CDR3 spans 17 amino acids. Trimming left V 2 bases short and J 2 bases short, with 19 bases between. CDR1 and CDR2 (germline): MNHNY, SVGAGI (reference sequence). CDR3 bases: TGTGCCAGCAGTTACCGTTTTAGCGTAACCGCCCCCTACGAGCAGTACTTC. It yields the protein CASSYRFSVTAPYEQYF.

This clonotype was picked up many times. This rearrangement joins TRBV20-1 to TRBJ1-2; D is perhaps TRBD1 (6 bases). There are 15 residues in the CDR3. CDR1 DFQATT and CDR2 SNEGSKA come from the germline V gene (reference sequence). Between the trimmed V and J ends, which lost 0 bases and 2 bases, there was a span of 13 bases. The CDR3 reads CSAREGQMENYGYTF. CDR3 nucleotides: TGCAGTGCTAGAGAAGGACAGATGGAAAACTATGGCTACACCTTC.

This clonotype was seen more than once but under ten times. The V call is TRBV28, the J call TRBJ1-5; 7 bases are shared with TRBD1. J gave up 5 bases and V 7 bases, and 5 bases lay outside the gene matches. This CDR3 region has 13 residues. Per the germline V gene, CDR1 is MDHEN and CDR2 is SYDVKM. This CDR3 is CASIKGGDQPQHF. CDR3 DNA: TGTGCCAGCATTAAAGGGGGCGATCAGCCCCAGCATTTT.

This clonotype was recorded at least ten times. The chain carries TRBV7-8 and TRBJ2-3; 7 positions agree with TRBD1. With 5 bases clipped from V and 2 bases from J, the junction kept 7 bases outside the gene matches. Germline V gene data show CDR1 as SGHVS and CDR2 as FQNEAQ. The CDR3 consists of 15 residues. The CDR3 spells CASSPWDSSTDTQYF. The CDR3 nucleotides are TGTGCCAGCAGCCCCTGGGACAGTTCCACAGATACGCAGTATTTT.

This clonotype has more than one count but fewer than ten. The V and J genes are TRBV7-9 and TRBJ2-7, with 10 bases that match TRBD1. The V and J ends lost 5 bases and 5 bases, in that order; junction bases with no gene match: 9. CDR3 length: 15 amino acids. Germline V CDR1 and CDR2: SEHNR, FQNEAQ (reference sequence). The CDR3 nucleotides are TGTGCCAGCAGCCTGGGACAGGGGTTTGGGAACGAGCAGTACTTC. It is translated as CASSLGQGFGNEQYF.

In this sample, this clonotype turned up a few times. The J gene is TRBJ2-1, the V gene TRBV7-8, with 13 bases that match TRBD2. The V segment lost 6 bases and the J segment 4 bases; nucleotides outside the gene matches: 15. The germline V gene encodes CDR1 SGHVS and CDR2 FQNEAQ. The CDR3 is made up of 19 amino acids. The CDR3 bases are TGTGCCAGCAGACAATTTTCGACTAGCGGGAGGATGCGGTACAATGAGCAGTTCTTC. Its translation is CASRQFSTSGRMRYNEQFF.

The chain uses TRBV20-1 and TRBJ2-2; D is unclear. Germline V gene lookup returns CDR1 DFQATT and CDR2 SNEGSKA (reference sequence). Trimming shortened V by 0 bases and J by 6 bases, and 8 bases separated the two germline ends. The CDR3 length is 13 residues. The CDR3 reads CSARDRSAGELFF. In DNA form, the CDR3 reads TGCAGTGCTAGAGACCGGTCGGCCGGGGAGCTGTTTTTT.

The V and J genes are TRBV20-1 and TRBJ2-7, with D perhaps assigned TRBD1 or TRBD2 (5 bases each). The CDR3 has 13 residues. Germline CDR1 is DFQATT and CDR2 is SNEGSKA (reference sequence). V gave up 6 bases and J gave up 0 bases, with 12 bases separating them. CDR3 coding DNA: TGCAGTGCCCTGGACGGGGCCTCCTACGAGCAGTACTTC. This encodes CSALDGASYEQYF.

In its sample, this clonotype was seen many times. The genes are TRBV29-1 and TRBJ2-2; TRBD1 matches 9 bases. V was pared by 7 bases and J by 4 bases, with 13 bases of the junction left unmatched. The germline V gene has CDR1 SQVTM and CDR2 ANQGSEA. The CDR3 is 16 amino acids. CDR3 nucleotides: TGCAGCGCGGGACAGGGAAGATTTCGGGGCACCGGGGAGCTGTTTTTT. As protein: CSAGQGRFRGTGELFF.

This clonotype was counted only a few times. The chain combines TRBV10-3 with TRBJ1-1; a weak D match, TRBD1 (6 bases). The CDR3 contains 13 residues. V was clipped by 6 bases and J by 1 base, with 9 bases between them. Germline lookup yields CDR1 ENHRY and CDR2 SYGVKD. CDR3 in DNA: TGTGCCATCAGGAGACAGGAGAACACTGAAGCTTTCTTT. Its protein is CAIRRQENTEAFF.

Only a few counts were recorded for this clonotype. This CDR3 is CASSPEPDRYNEQFF. The CDR3 DNA reads as TGTGCCAGCAGCCCAGAGCCGGACAGATACAATGAGCAGTTCTTC. This chain uses TRBV7-8 with TRBJ2-1, with TRBD1 as a possible D gene (6 bases). Germline-derived CDR1 and CDR2 are SGHVS and FQNEAQ. The CDR3 is made up of 15 amino acids. V was clipped by 5 bases and J by 4 bases, with 15 bases between them.

This clonotype was seen at least ten times. This chain connects TRBV18 to TRBJ2-1; perhaps TRBD2 as D (5 bases). Per the germline V gene, CDR1 is KGHSH and CDR2 is LQKENI. The CDR3 sequence is 13 residues long. V lost 2 bases and J lost 5, with 7 bases in between. CDR3 sequence: CASSPEADNEQFF. For the CDR3, the DNA is TGTGCCAGCTCACCAGAAGCGGACAATGAGCAGTTCTTC.

The chain couples TRBV7-9 to TRBJ2-7; 7 bases match TRBD2. This CDR3 is built from 12 residues. Trimming removed 8 bases from V and 5 bases from J; junction bases left unmatched: 6. In germline, CDR1 is SEHNR, CDR2 FQNEAQ (reference sequence). The CDR3 DNA reads TGTGCCAGCGCTGGGGGGGGGAACGAGCAGTACTTC. It yields the protein CASAGGGNEQYF.

This chain connects TRBV28 to TRBJ1-1; D remains unclear. Germline CDR1 MDHEN, CDR2 SYDVKM. The CDR3 contains 12 residues. Deletions cut 3 bases from V and 2 bases from J, with 4 bases between. The CDR3 is CASSFFNTEAFF. In nucleotides, the CDR3 is TGTGCCAGCAGTTTTTTTAACACTGAAGCTTTCTTT.

This clonotype has a single count. J is TRBJ1-1 and V is TRBV5-1; 9 nucleotides match TRBD1. Per germline, CDR1 SGHRS and CDR2 YFSETQ. With 4 bases clipped from V and 7 bases from J, the junction kept 8 bases outside the gene matches. The CDR3 runs to 14 residues. CDR3 sequence reads: CASSGRTGESEAFF. In DNA, the CDR3 is TGCGCCAGCAGCGGCAGGACAGGGGAAAGTGAAGCTTTCTTT. Based on the CDR3 plus reference TRBV5-1 and TRBJ1-1, the full variable domain is KAGVTQTPRYLIKTRGQQVTLSCSPISGHRSVSWYQQTPGQGLQFLFEYFSETQRNKGNFPGRFSGRQFSNSRSEMNVSTLELGDSALYLCASSGRTGESEAFFGQGTRLTVV.